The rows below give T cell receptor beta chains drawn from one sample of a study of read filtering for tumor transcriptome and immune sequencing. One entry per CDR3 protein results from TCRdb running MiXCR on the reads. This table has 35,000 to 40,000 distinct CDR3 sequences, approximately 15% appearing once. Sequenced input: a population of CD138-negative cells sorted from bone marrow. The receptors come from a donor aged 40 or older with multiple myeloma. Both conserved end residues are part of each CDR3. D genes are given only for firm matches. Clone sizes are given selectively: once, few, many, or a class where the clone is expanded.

DNA: TGCGCCAGCAGCCCGGTGACAGGGGATAGTTACTATGGCTACACCTTC
CDR3: CASSPVTGDSYYGYTF
size: many
length: 16
V: TRBV4-1
D: TRBD1
J: TRBJ1-2

DNA: TGCGCCAGCAGTCAGCCGGGTCCCGGGCTTGTCAGGGAGACCCAGTACTTC
CDR3: CASSQPGPGLVRETQYF
size: many
length: 17
V: TRBV23-1
D: -
J: TRBJ2-5

DNA: TGCGCCAGCAGCTTAACCGGGACAGTCTCCTACGAGCAGTACTTC
CDR3: CASSLTGTVSYEQYF
size: -
length: 15
V: TRBV5-1
D: TRBD1
J: TRBJ2-7

DNA: TGTGCCAGCAGCCTACTAGCGGGAGGGACCTACGAGCAGTACTTC
CDR3: CASSLLAGGTYEQYF
size: -
length: 15
V: TRBV7-9
D: TRBD2
J: TRBJ2-7

DNA: TGTGCCAGCAGCCCCGAGCGGGGCAATGAGCAGTTCTTC
CDR3: CASSPERGNEQFF
size: many
length: 13
V: TRBV7-2
D: TRBD2
J: TRBJ2-1

DNA: TGCAGTGCTAGAGTTTGGGGCGGGAGGGGATACAATGAGCAGTTCTTC
CDR3: CSARVWGGRGYNEQFF
size: many
length: 16
V: TRBV20-1
D: TRBD2
J: TRBJ2-1

DNA: TGTGCCAGCAGCCCCTCCAGGGGTTACACCGGGGAGCTGTTTTTT
CDR3: CASSPSRGYTGELFF
size: -
length: 15
V: TRBV6-4
D: -
J: TRBJ2-2

DNA: TGTGCCAGCAGCCCGAACACAGATACGCAGTATTTT
CDR3: CASSPNTDTQYF
size: many
length: 12
V: TRBV7-9
D: -
J: TRBJ2-3

DNA: TGTGCCAGCAGCTCCGGTTCTTGGGGATACAATGAGCGGTTCTTC
CDR3: CASSSGSWGYNERFF
size: -
length: 15
V: TRBV5-4
D: -
J: TRBJ2-1

DNA: TGCAGTGCCGAAATAACTCAAGGATACGAGCAGTACTTC
CDR3: CSAEITQGYEQYF
size: -
length: 13
V: TRBV20-1
D: -
J: TRBJ2-7

DNA: TGTGCCAGCAGTCTCACGAACACCGGGGAGCTGTTTTTT
CDR3: CASSLTNTGELFF
size: -
length: 13
V: TRBV12-3/TRBV12-4
D: -
J: TRBJ2-2

DNA: TGCAGTGCTAGAGATCCGGCGGGAGTAGGTAAGCAGTTCTTC
CDR3: CSARDPAGVGKQFF
size: few
length: 14
V: TRBV20-1
D: TRBD2
J: TRBJ2-1

DNA: TGTGCCAGCAGCTTGCTCCGGGACACCGGGACTAGCAGGGGCAATGAGCAGTTCTTC
CDR3: CASSLLRDTGTSRGNEQFF
size: many
length: 19
V: TRBV5-6
D: TRBD2
J: TRBJ2-1

DNA: TGTAGTGCTAGAGATTTGGAGGGCTCGCGGAAACGGTTTTTT
CDR3: CSARDLEGSRKRFF
size: -
length: 14
V: TRBV20-1
D: -
J: TRBJ1-4

DNA: TGTGCCAGCAGCTTAGACGGAGAAAACATTCAGTACTTC
CDR3: CASSLDGENIQYF
size: few
length: 13
V: TRBV7-3
D: -
J: TRBJ2-4

DNA: TGCGCCAGCAGCGGCGGACAGGGTCTGGTCTCACCCCTCCACTTT
CDR3: CASSGGQGLVSPLHF
size: many
length: 15
V: TRBV5-1
D: TRBD1
J: TRBJ1-6

DNA: TGCGCCAGCAGCCAAGAACCCGGGACAGCTAATGGCTACACCTTC
CDR3: CASSQEPGTANGYTF
size: many
length: 15
V: TRBV4-3
D: TRBD1
J: TRBJ1-2

DNA: TGTGCCAGCAGCTTCCCCCCCGGGACAGGGCCTGAATCCTATGGCTACACCTTC
CDR3: CASSFPPGTGPESYGYTF
size: many
length: 18
V: TRBV5-4
D: TRBD1
J: TRBJ1-2

DNA: TGTGCCAGCAGTTACGGGGACAGCTACGAGCAGTACTTC
CDR3: CASSYGDSYEQYF
size: many
length: 13
V: TRBV6-5
D: TRBD1
J: TRBJ2-7

DNA: TGCGCCAGCAGTTTAACGGCGAATGGGGCCAACGTCCTGACTTTC
CDR3: CASSLTANGANVLTF
size: many
length: 15
V: TRBV5-1
D: -
J: TRBJ2-6

DNA: TGCGCCAGCAGCTTGGCTTTCGGGACTAGTGGTTTAGATGAGCAGTTCTTC
CDR3: CASSLAFGTSGLDEQFF
size: many
length: 17
V: TRBV5-1
D: TRBD2
J: TRBJ2-1

DNA: TGCAGCGTTGGAGGGGGAATAAATCAGCCCCAGCATTTT
CDR3: CSVGGGINQPQHF
size: many
length: 13
V: TRBV29-1
D: -
J: TRBJ1-5

DNA: TGCAGTGCTAGAGCTAACGGGGGGAATCAGCCCCAGCATTTT
CDR3: CSARANGGNQPQHF
size: many
length: 14
V: TRBV20-1
D: -
J: TRBJ1-5

DNA: TGTGCTAGTGGCCCATTCCCGGCTAGCGGGCCCTACAATGAGCAGTTCTTC
CDR3: CASGPFPASGPYNEQFF
size: -
length: 17
V: TRBV12-5
D: TRBD2
J: TRBJ2-1

DNA: TGTGCCAGCAGCCGCAGCACTACCCGTGGGGAGACCCAGTACTTC
CDR3: CASSRSTTRGETQYF
size: many
length: 15
V: TRBV7-3
D: -
J: TRBJ2-5

DNA: TGTGCCAGCAGTTTACCGGGACAGGGGGGTCTGGAGCAGTACTTC
CDR3: CASSLPGQGGLEQYF
size: many
length: 15
V: TRBV27
D: TRBD1
J: TRBJ2-7

DNA: TGTGCCAGCAGCTTGGCCACCGGGACTAGCAGTGTCGTCGAGCAGTTCTTC
CDR3: CASSLATGTSSVVEQFF
size: many
length: 17
V: TRBV11-2
D: TRBD2
J: TRBJ2-1

DNA: TGTGCGAGCGGCTTCCAACTTACGTACGAGCAGTACTTC
CDR3: CASGFQLTYEQYF
size: -
length: 13
V: TRBV7-2
D: -
J: TRBJ2-7

DNA: TGCAGCGTTGAAGATTACGGAGGGGTTCGTGCGGATACGCAGTATTTT
CDR3: CSVEDYGGVRADTQYF
size: -
length: 16
V: TRBV29-1
D: -
J: TRBJ2-3

DNA: TGTGCCAGCAGTTACCGACGGGACAATCAGCCCCAGCATTTT
CDR3: CASSYRRDNQPQHF
size: many
length: 14
V: TRBV6-5
D: -
J: TRBJ1-5

DNA: TGTGCCAGCAGCGCCCCCGGACAGGTCGATACGCAGTATTTT
CDR3: CASSAPGQVDTQYF
size: -
length: 14
V: TRBV9
D: TRBD1
J: TRBJ2-3

DNA: TGTGCCAGCAGCCCAGAGGGGGGAGACTCCCACAATGAGCAGCTCTTC
CDR3: CASSPEGGDSHNEQLF
size: -
length: 16
V: TRBV11-2
D: -
J: TRBJ2-1

DNA: TGCGCCAGCAGCCAAGATACTAGCGTGGAGCAGTACTTC
CDR3: CASSQDTSVEQYF
size: many
length: 13
V: TRBV4-1
D: TRBD2
J: TRBJ2-7

DNA: TGTGCCAGCAGCCAAGAGGGGACAGGGGGTTGGAACACTGAAGCTTTCTTT
CDR3: CASSQEGTGGWNTEAFF
size: many
length: 17
V: TRBV3-1
D: TRBD1
J: TRBJ1-1

DNA: TGCGCCAGCAGCCAAGATCAGACAGGGGCCTACGAGCAGTACTTC
CDR3: CASSQDQTGAYEQYF
size: many
length: 15
V: TRBV4-3
D: TRBD1
J: TRBJ2-7

DNA: TGTGCCAGCAGTGAATATCAATTGGTAGGCAATCAGCCCCAGCATTTT
CDR3: CASSEYQLVGNQPQHF
size: many
length: 16
V: TRBV2
D: -
J: TRBJ1-5

DNA: TGTGCCAGCAGTTACCACAGGGGACAGGGTGGGAACGAGCAGTACTTC
CDR3: CASSYHRGQGGNEQYF
size: many
length: 16
V: TRBV28
D: TRBD1
J: TRBJ2-7

DNA: TGTGCCAGCAGGGGACTAGTAAGCACAGATACGCAGTATTTT
CDR3: CASRGLVSTDTQYF
size: many
length: 14
V: TRBV27
D: TRBD2
J: TRBJ2-3

DNA: TGTGCCAGCAGTTACGCCAAAAGCGGGGCCACAGATACGCAGTATTTT
CDR3: CASSYAKSGATDTQYF
size: -
length: 16
V: TRBV6-2/TRBV6-3
D: TRBD2
J: TRBJ2-3

DNA: TGTGCCAGCAGCCAAGTCTTCGCTACCGAGCAGTACTTC
CDR3: CASSQVFATEQYF
size: many
length: 13
V: TRBV14
D: -
J: TRBJ2-7

DNA: TGCAGTGTTAGTGAGGGTTTGAGCTACACCTTC
CDR3: CSVSEGLSYTF
size: many
length: 11
V: TRBV20-1
D: -
J: TRBJ1-2

DNA: TGCAGCTCGGGGGGGCGTGGGGGACGGGAGACCCAGTACTTC
CDR3: CSSGGRGGRETQYF
size: many
length: 14
V: TRBV29-1
D: TRBD2
J: TRBJ2-5

DNA: TGTGCCAGCTCACCGGCTGCTGCAACTAATGAAAAACTGTTTTTT
CDR3: CASSPAAATNEKLFF
size: -
length: 15
V: TRBV18
D: -
J: TRBJ1-4

DNA: TGTGCCAGCAGTTACGGCGGGAACTGGAATGAGCAGTTCTTC
CDR3: CASSYGGNWNEQFF
size: many
length: 14
V: TRBV6-2/TRBV6-3
D: -
J: TRBJ2-1

DNA: TGTGCCAGCAGTTTATTAGGGGGCACTGAAGCTTTCTTT
CDR3: CASSLLGGTEAFF
size: many
length: 13
V: TRBV12-3/TRBV12-4
D: -
J: TRBJ1-1

DNA: TGCAGCGTTGAAGAGGGCGTGTATGAGCAGTTCTTC
CDR3: CSVEEGVYEQFF
size: many
length: 12
V: TRBV29-1
D: -
J: TRBJ2-1

DNA: TGTGCTAGTGGACTGGGACAGGGGAACACCGGGGAGCTGTTTTTT
CDR3: CASGLGQGNTGELFF
size: many
length: 15
V: TRBV12-5
D: TRBD1
J: TRBJ2-2

DNA: TGTGCCAGCAGAAGACAGGGGGACTCCTACAATGAGCAGTTCTTC
CDR3: CASRRQGDSYNEQFF
size: many
length: 15
V: TRBV6-2/TRBV6-3
D: TRBD1
J: TRBJ2-1

DNA: TGTGCCAGCAGCGACAGGTGGAGTGAAGCTTTCTTT
CDR3: CASSDRWSEAFF
size: many
length: 12
V: TRBV7-9
D: -
J: TRBJ1-1

DNA: TGTGCCTGGAACCCGCGACTAGCGGTTTTCTACGAGCAGTACTTC
CDR3: CAWNPRLAVFYEQYF
size: few
length: 15
V: TRBV30
D: TRBD2
J: TRBJ2-7

DNA: TGTGCCAGCAGACCCGGGACAACCCCGTATGGCTACACCTTC
CDR3: CASRPGTTPYGYTF
size: few
length: 14
V: TRBV7-2
D: -
J: TRBJ1-2

DNA: TGCGCCAGCAGTTTTGACTCGTCGATCCGCGAGCAGTACTTC
CDR3: CASSFDSSIREQYF
size: many
length: 14
V: TRBV5-1
D: -
J: TRBJ2-7

DNA: TGCGCCAGCAGCTTGGCCTCAGCCGGGGAGCTGTTTTTT
CDR3: CASSLASAGELFF
size: many
length: 13
V: TRBV5-1
D: -
J: TRBJ2-2

DNA: TGTGCCAGCCAAGTCCCGGGACCCCCCTTTGAGCAGTTCTTC
CDR3: CASQVPGPPFEQFF
size: many
length: 14
V: TRBV19
D: -
J: TRBJ2-1

DNA: TGTGCCAGCAGGGAACCAGTTTATTATGGCTACACCTTC
CDR3: CASREPVYYGYTF
size: many
length: 13
V: TRBV2
D: -
J: TRBJ1-2